The clone carrying this TCR beta chain was detected ten times or more. Its target is not known. Investigators profiled TCR beta VDJ and CDR3 from genomic DNA template. TCRdb ran MiXCR on the reads and lists one entry per CDR3 protein. The sample includes 220,000 or so distinct CDR3 sequences, 55% to 65% of them seen just once. Only patients with CD8+CD57+ cell expansion on flow cytometry were chosen for sequencing. Each of the patients presented with severe acquired aplastic anemia. This specimen comes from a study of CD8+CD57+ T cells in acquired aplastic anemia. Findings of the study overall: The number of CD8+ CDR3 sequences shared by patients and controls was 25 to 35. Patients did not significantly differ from controls in CD8+ Simpson's diversity.

The CDR3 loop spans 16 amino acids. V lost 4 bases to trimming and J lost 7 bases; unmatched junction nucleotides: 13. Germline CDR1 and CDR2: SGHDT and YYEEEE. The receptor was isolated from a human donor with aplastic anemia. Sequences were obtained from sorted CD4+, CD8+, or CD8+CD57+ T cells (not recorded which) from PBMCs. The chain recombines TRBV5-6 with TRBJ1-2; 10 nucleotides line up with TRBD1. The CDR3 nucleotides read TGTGCCAGCAGCGTCCGCGGACAGGGGGGTGCCGTTGGCTACACCTTC. Translation: CASSVRGQGGAVGYTF.